The next 27 T cell receptor beta chains were all read from a single sample in a study of early T cells in non-severe SARS-CoV-2 infection. TCRdb reanalysed the 5' RACE reads using MiXCR and keeps one entry per CDR3 protein. The sample has 40,000 to 55,000 distinct CDR3 sequences, about 4% seen once. Sequenced input: whole blood. All receptors derive from an adult who was a healthcare worker with PCR-confirmed SARS-CoV-2 infection or an uninfected control (not recorded which).

The table lists this clonotype with many counts. The chain couples TRBV27 to TRBJ1-1, with TRBD1 identical over 7 bases. The CDR3 length is 14 residues. Germline V CDR1 and CDR2: MNHEY, SMNVEV (reference sequence). V was pared by 6 bases and J by 6 bases, with 10 bases of the junction left unmatched. The CDR3 DNA follows: TGTGCCAGCAGGCCCACAGGGGATTTCGCTGAAGCTTTCTTT. Its protein product is CASRPTGDFAEAFF.

This clonotype was seen only a few times. V usage is TRBV29-1 and J usage is TRBJ1-1; D might be TRBD1 (5 bases). V was pared by 6 bases and J by 6 bases, with 14 bases between. The CDR3 is 12 residues long. Germline loops: CDR1 SQVTM, CDR2 ANQGSEA. CDR3 nucleotides: TGCAGCGTCGCCGGTCGGGGCGCTGAAGCTTTCTTT. Amino acid sequence: CSVAGRGAEAFF. The full variable domain, its missing parts supplied by reference TRBV29-1 and TRBJ1-1, is SAVISQKPSRDICQRGTSLTIQCQVDSQVTMMFWYRQQPGQSLTLIATANQGSEATYESGFVIDKFPISRPNLTFSTLTVSNMSPEDSSIYLCSVAGRGAEAFFGQGTRLTVV.

This clonotype was seen many times. The chain combines TRBV29-1 with TRBJ2-1; 7 bases are shared with TRBD2. Germline lookup yields CDR1 SQVTM and CDR2 ANQGSEA. This CDR3 is built from 14 residues. V lost 1 base to trimming and J lost 9 bases; unmatched junction nucleotides: 9. CDR3 in amino acids: CSVEGGGEVTEQFF. The CDR3 bases are TGCAGCGTTGAAGGTGGGGGGGAAGTCACTGAGCAGTTCTTC.

Ten or more counts support this clonotype. The genes are TRBV6-5 and TRBJ1-2; D may be TRBD1 (6 bases). Germline CDR1 and CDR2: MNHEY and SVGAGI. V was cut by 5 bases and J by 4 bases, with 11 bases left in between. The CDR3 extends over 13 amino acids. The CDR3 here is CASSLGGGYGYTF. The CDR3, as DNA: TGTGCCAGCAGTCTGGGAGGGGGCTATGGCTACACCTTC.

Many counts were recorded for this clonotype. One end of the junction fails to match germline, which may point to a read error. The chain employs TRBV6-1 and TRBJ2-4; D is perhaps TRBD1 (5 bases). CDR1 MNHNS and CDR2 SASEGT come from the germline V gene. The CDR3 is 14 residues long. In DNA form, the CDR3 reads TGTGCCAGCAGTGAAGGGGGCCGCAAAGACATTCAGTACTTC. Its protein is CASSEGGRKDIQYF.

This clonotype was counted ten times or more. The genes are TRBV6-5 and TRBJ2-4; no firm D call. This CDR3 has 16 amino acids. V was pared by 0 bases and J by 3 bases, with 12 bases between. Germline CDR1 reads MNHEY; CDR2 reads SVGAGI. The CDR3 sequence: CASSYSGPRRKNIQYF. CDR3 DNA sequence: TGTGCCAGCAGTTACTCGGGCCCCCGGCGCAAAAACATTCAGTACTTC.

The chain carries TRBV11-2 and TRBJ2-4, with D unclear. This CDR3 is 14 amino acids long. Germline-derived CDR1 and CDR2 are SGHAT and FQNNGV. The V gene lost 5 bases and the J gene lost 5 bases, with 13 bases spanning the gap. CDR3 sequence: CASSPVTLQNIQYF. The CDR3 nucleotides are TGTGCCAGCAGCCCCGTAACCCTTCAAAACATTCAGTACTTC.

This clonotype was picked up many times. The chain uses TRBV21-1 and TRBJ1-5; the table names TRBD1, a call not compared with the DNA. TRBV21-1 is flagged as a pseudogene. The CDR3 spans 16 residues. The CDR3, as DNA: TGTGCCAGCGTCGCAGGGCAGAGAGGGAGCAATCAGCCCCAGCATTTT. It specifies CASVAGQRGSNQPQHF.

The sample holds many counts of this clonotype. The V and J genes are TRBV20-1 and TRBJ2-3, with 8 bases identical to TRBD2. The CDR3 extends over 16 amino acids. The V segment lost 6 bases and the J segment 2 bases; nucleotides outside the gene matches: 13. Germline V gives CDR1 DFQATT, CDR2 SNEGSKA (reference sequence). CDR3 bases: TGCAGTGCCAAAAGCCCCGTAGCGGGGTTCACAGATACGCAGTATTTT. It encodes CSAKSPVAGFTDTQYF.

This clonotype was detected a few times. The chain uses TRBV7-9 and TRBJ2-7; maybe TRBD1 (5 bases). Per germline, CDR1 SEHNR and CDR2 FQNEAQ (reference sequence). V gave up 5 bases and J gave up 0 bases, with 14 bases separating them. The length of the CDR3 is 15 residues. Written as DNA, the CDR3 is TGTGCCAGCAGCCCGACAGCGAAAAGCTCCTACGAGCAGTACTTC. Protein: CASSPTAKSSYEQYF.

This clonotype was found many times. V usage is TRBV4-1 and J usage is TRBJ2-7; 8 nucleotides align to TRBD2. The CDR3 length is 16 residues. Germline CDR1 and CDR2: MGHRA and YSYEKL. The ends lost 1 base at V and 3 bases at J; junction bases unmatched: 8. The CDR3 coding sequence is TGCGCCAGCAGCCAAGTGTCCAGCGGGAGTGTCTACGAGCAGTACTTC. Translation: CASSQVSSGSVYEQYF.

The genes are TRBV6-2 or TRBV6-3 and TRBJ1-1, with D perhaps TRBD1 (5 bases). Trimming took 8 bases from V and 0 from J, leaving 13 bases between them. This CDR3 spans 14 amino acids. CDR1 and CDR2 (germline): MNHEY, SVGEGT. CDR3 in amino acids: CASPELTVNTEAFF. The CDR3 DNA reads TGTGCCAGCCCAGAACTGACAGTGAACACTGAAGCTTTCTTT.

This clonotype was seen ten or more times. This chain links TRBV5-6 with TRBJ1-5, with a possible D match to TRBD1 (5 bases). Per germline, CDR1 SGHDT and CDR2 YYEEEE. The CDR3 contains 16 residues. With 4 bases removed from V and 2 bases from J, the gap between germline ends came to 16 bases. The CDR3 is CASSSYWGVGNQPQHF. The CDR3 DNA sequence: TGTGCCAGCAGCAGCTATTGGGGGGTCGGCAATCAGCCCCAGCATTTT.

This clonotype was counted at least ten times. The V and J genes are TRBV12-5 and TRBJ2-2, with D tentatively TRBD1 or TRBD2 (5 bases each). V lost 3 bases, J lost 1 base, and 21 bases lay in between. The CDR3 is made up of 19 amino acids. CDR1 and CDR2 (germline): LGHNT, FRNRAP. The CDR3 DNA reads TGTGCTAGTGGTTTTTGGGACGGCTGGACCTGGAGGAACACCGGGGAGCTGTTTTTT. Translated: CASGFWDGWTWRNTGELFF.

There are many counts of this clonotype. This chain uses TRBV7-6 with TRBJ2-3; D perhaps matches TRBD2 (5 bases). V lost 6 bases and J lost 9, with 19 bases in between. The CDR3 contains 14 residues. From germline, CDR1 is SGHVS and CDR2 FNYEAQ. The CDR3 spells CASRPRLGGGTQYF. The CDR3 DNA follows: TGTGCCAGCAGACCCCGACTCGGAGGTGGAACGCAGTATTTT. The whole variable domain, filled in from reference TRBV7-6 and TRBJ2-3, reads GAGVSQSPRYKVTKRGQDVALRCDPISGHVSLYWYRQALGQGPEFLTYFNYEAQQDKSGLPNDRFSAERPEGSISTLTIQRTEQRDSAMYRCASRPRLGGGTQYFGPGTRLTVL.

This clonotype was observed at least ten times. The CDR3 nucleotides are TGCAGTGCTAATGAGCCGGCCAAAAACATTCAGTACTTC. This gives the protein CSANEPAKNIQYF. The rearrangement uses TRBV20-1 and TRBJ2-4; D is undetermined. V was pared by 4 bases and J by 1 base, with 8 bases between. The CDR3 is 13 amino acids. The germline CDR1 and CDR2 sequences are DFQATT and SNEGSKA (reference sequence).

The sample holds many counts of this clonotype. V is TRBV11-2 and J is TRBJ2-7; 10 bases map to TRBD2. After removal of 5 bases from V and 3 bases from J, the junction contained 7 bases not matched to a gene. This CDR3 has 15 residues. Germline CDR1 is SGHAT and CDR2 is FQNNGV. CDR3 sequence (DNA): TGTGCCAGCAGCCTCCTAGCGGGAGTGAGCTACGAGCAGTACTTC. Translation: CASSLLAGVSYEQYF.

This clonotype has a count of ten or more. The chain carries TRBV7-8 and TRBJ2-2, with 14 bases fitting TRBD2. The trim removed 5 bases at V and 5 bases at J, leaving 16 bases unmatched. Germline assignment: CDR1 SGHVS and CDR2 FQNEAQ. There are 20 residues in the CDR3. The CDR3 sequence: CASSQGLAGGTIGETGELFF. Here the CDR3 DNA reads TGTGCCAGCAGCCAAGGACTAGCGGGAGGCACGATAGGAGAAACCGGGGAGCTGTTTTTT.

This clonotype has ten or more counts. CDR3 residues: CASSLLLGGQEQYF. CDR3 coding DNA: TGTGCCAGCAGTTTACTGTTGGGGGGACAGGAGCAGTACTTC. The chain uses TRBV12-3 or TRBV12-4 and TRBJ2-7; a possible D gene is TRBD1 (7 bases). V lost 2 bases and J lost 7, with 15 bases in between. The CDR3 is 14 residues long.

This clonotype showed up many times. The chain combines TRBV29-1 with TRBJ1-1; 7 bases line up with TRBD1. The trim removed 1 base at V and 4 bases at J, leaving 12 bases unmatched. The CDR3 consists of 16 residues. Germline assignment: CDR1 SQVTM and CDR2 ANQGSEA. In DNA, the CDR3 is TGCAGCGTTGAAGCAGTCTTAGGGTACAGGGGCACTGAAGCTTTCTTT. As protein: CSVEAVLGYRGTEAFF.

In its sample, this clonotype was seen many times. The CDR3 loop reads CASSDSGTWQPQHF. CDR3 coding DNA: TGTGCCAGCAGTGACTCCGGGACATGGCAGCCCCAGCATTTT. The rearrangement links TRBV2 to TRBJ1-5; D perhaps matches TRBD1 (6 bases). Germline CDR1 SNHLY, CDR2 FYNNEI. V lost 3 bases, J lost 7 bases, and 13 bases lay in between. This CDR3 region has 14 residues.

Concerning this clonotype itself: A much more abundant neighbour one base away suggests this may be a read error. This sequence joins TRBV29-1 and TRBJ2-2; TRBD2 agrees at 12 bases. CDR1 is SQVTM and CDR2 is ANQGSEA in the germline V gene. There are 15 residues in the CDR3. CDR3 residues: CSAQAGLAGTGELIF. Written as DNA, the CDR3 is TGCAGCGCCCAAGCGGGACTAGCGGGCACCGGGGAGCTGATTTTT.

V gene TRBV10-2 combines with J gene TRBJ2-7; D is perhaps TRBD1 (6 bases). Germline V lookup: CDR1 WSHSY, CDR2 SAAADI. V lost 4 bases and J 3 bases, leaving 13 bases between the germline ends. This CDR3 is 14 amino acids long. CDR3 residues: CASSVGQGNYEQYF. CDR3 nucleotide sequence: TGCGCCAGCAGTGTAGGGCAGGGGAACTACGAGCAGTACTTC.

This clonotype was counted ten times or more. The rearrangement joins TRBV14 to TRBJ2-3, with 7 positions matching TRBD2. The CDR3 runs to 16 residues. V lost 4 bases to trimming and J lost 2 bases; unmatched junction nucleotides: 9. Germline lookup yields CDR1 SGHDN and CDR2 FVKESK. Here the CDR3 DNA reads TGTGCCAGCAGCCCGAGGGAGGGGCCCATCACAGATACGCAGTATTTT. It specifies CASSPREGPITDTQYF.

Worth noting for this clonotype: A much larger clone is a single base away; this may be a read error. The CDR3 coding sequence is TGCAGTGGGGGAGGGGGCACAGATACGCTGTATTTT. Translated: CSGGGGTDTLYF. The chain carries TRBV29-1 and TRBJ2-3, with D possibly being TRBD1 or TRBD2 (7 bases each). Per the germline V gene, CDR1 is SQVTM and CDR2 is ANQGSEA. This CDR3 has 12 residues.

This clonotype was recorded many times. The rearrangement joins TRBV12-3 or TRBV12-4 to TRBJ2-5; 7 nucleotides agree with TRBD2. The J segment lost 4 bases and the V segment lost 7 bases, leaving 15 bases of the junction unmatched. This CDR3 region has 16 residues. The CDR3 loop is CASTAGHTGGVETQYF. CDR3 coding DNA: TGTGCCAGCACCGCCGGCCATACGGGGGGTGTAGAGACCCAGTACTTC.

This clonotype was recorded many times. The rearrangement uses TRBV29-1 and TRBJ1-2, with TRBD1 matching over 7 bases. V dropped 0 bases and J dropped 3; count of bases not matched to a gene: 7. The length of the CDR3 is 15 residues. CDR1 SQVTM and CDR2 ANQGSEA come from the germline V gene. For the CDR3, the DNA is TGCAGCGTTGAAGATAGATACAGGGGTTACTATGGCTACACCTTC. As protein: CSVEDRYRGYYGYTF.